One T cell receptor (beta chain) is described in this entry. The data are from a study of blood T cell repertoires in COVID-19. Study details: There were acute and convalescent COVID-19 samples, and they came from the United States, Italy and Spain. PBMCs, B-cell-depleted T cells, or T cells were the source of the cDNA or gDNA that made up the material.

In the original analysis: Cell counts per sample came from amplifying reference gene primers. The data were produced by immunoSEQ multiplex PCR, yet TCRdb's version contains in-frame clones alone and is incomplete. Clone size and V and J calls were adopted from that table, with D and trimming inferred from the DNA. This sample has some 290,000 clones; almost 90% occur once, and the top ten carry 2.5% to 3%. Recruited during active infection, patients (from Seattle) were subsequently followed longitudinally. From germline, CDR1 is SGHTA and CDR2 FQGTGA. Trimming stripped 5 bases from V and 5 bases from J, with 12 bases between. This CDR3 is built from 13 residues.

Sequencing was performed on peripheral blood. The receptor was derived from a woman in her 30s with COVID-19, enrolled during active disease. V gene TRBV7-3 combines with J gene TRBJ1-1; possible D gene TRBD1, 5 bases. CDR3 in DNA: TGTGCCAGCAGCCAAAAACGGGGGACTGAAGCTTTCTTT. Protein: CASSQKRGTEAFF.